This TCR beta chain was sequenced in a study of T-cell reconstitution after alpha-beta-depleted transplantation in children. Of note for this clonotype: Its antigen is unidentified.

Preparation of the TCRbeta library was carried out with unique molecular identifiers. TCRdb reanalysed the PCR reads using MiXCR and keeps one entry per CDR3 protein. In the table there are hundreds of thousands of distinct CDR3 sequences, roughly 15% of which are singletons. Findings and caveats of the study: Surviving recipient cells, namely T cells and thymic progenitors, were the source of high day-60 TCRbeta diversity in some patients. By one year post-transplant, T-cell counts and diversity largely arose from T cells that were newly produced. Alpha-beta T cells present about two months after transplant were reported to originate from several hundred expanded graft clones.

This clonotype was obtained from a boy less than two years old who had a stem cell transplant for Wiskott-Aldrich syndrome, so the T cells may come from the graft donor. This material consisted of PBMCs, mostly from graft donor cells, taken 360 days after TCRalphabeta/CD19-depleted stem cell transplant.

The CDR3 DNA sequence: TGCAGTGCTAGAGCCCCGGCACAGGGGGACTACGAGCAGTACTTC. Protein: CSARAPAQGDYEQYF. V is TRBV20-1 and J is TRBJ2-7; the match to TRBD1 covers 8 bases. The ends lost 1 base at V and 3 bases at J; junction bases unmatched: 8. The CDR3 is 15 residues long. From germline, CDR1 is DFQATT and CDR2 SNEGSKA (reference sequence).